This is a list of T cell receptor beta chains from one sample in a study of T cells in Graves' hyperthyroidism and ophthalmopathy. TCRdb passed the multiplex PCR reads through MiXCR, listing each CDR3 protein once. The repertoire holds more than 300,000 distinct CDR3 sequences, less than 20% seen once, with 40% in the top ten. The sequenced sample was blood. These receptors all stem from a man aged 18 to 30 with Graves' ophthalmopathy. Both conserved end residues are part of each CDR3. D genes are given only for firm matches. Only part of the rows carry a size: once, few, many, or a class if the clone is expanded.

CDR3aa: CASSWMGDEQFF
CDR3nt: TGTGCCAGCAGCTGGATGGGCGATGAGCAGTTCTTC
v_gene: TRBV7-9
abundance: many
j_gene: TRBJ2-1
d_gene: -

CDR3aa: CASSPMRGQRGYTF
CDR3nt: TGTGCCAGCAGCCCAATGAGGGGACAGAGGGGCTACACCTTC
v_gene: TRBV11-2
abundance: few
j_gene: TRBJ1-2
d_gene: TRBD1

CDR3aa: CASSSSGTGTGELFF
CDR3nt: TGTGCCAGCAGTTCATCCGGGACAGGGACCGGGGAGCTGTTTTTT
v_gene: TRBV12-3/TRBV12-4
abundance: -
j_gene: TRBJ2-2
d_gene: TRBD1

CDR3aa: CASKPRQQGMGYGYTF
CDR3nt: TGTGCCAGCAAGCCCCGGCAACAGGGTATGGGATATGGCTACACCTTC
v_gene: TRBV6-1
abundance: many
j_gene: TRBJ1-2
d_gene: -

CDR3aa: CSVDHLSMGKRTEAFF
CDR3nt: TGCAGCGTTGATCACCTTTCGATGGGGAAACGCACTGAAGCTTTCTTT
v_gene: TRBV29-1
abundance: -
j_gene: TRBJ1-1
d_gene: -

CDR3aa: CASSETATSGRSPYNEQFF
CDR3nt: TGTGCCAGCAGCGAAACCGCGACTAGCGGGAGGAGTCCCTACAATGAGCAGTTCTTC
v_gene: TRBV7-3
abundance: -
j_gene: TRBJ2-1
d_gene: TRBD2

CDR3aa: CASSSPTDRGRRETQYF
CDR3nt: TGTGCCAGCAGTTCCCCGACGGACAGGGGGCGGAGAGAGACCCAGTACTTC
v_gene: TRBV12-3/TRBV12-4
abundance: -
j_gene: TRBJ2-5
d_gene: TRBD1

CDR3aa: CASSPQSPDYGYTF
CDR3nt: TGTGCCAGCAGCCCCCAGTCTCCTGACTATGGCTACACCTTC
v_gene: TRBV5-6
abundance: -
j_gene: TRBJ1-2
d_gene: -

CDR3aa: CASSLGTGAQPQHF
CDR3nt: TGTGCCAGCAGTTTAGGGACAGGGGCTCAGCCCCAGCATTTT
v_gene: TRBV12-3/TRBV12-4
abundance: many
j_gene: TRBJ1-5
d_gene: TRBD1

CDR3aa: CASSPGTGGLNTEAFF
CDR3nt: TGCGCCAGCAGCCCCGGGACAGGGGGTTTGAACACTGAAGCTTTCTTT
v_gene: TRBV5-1
abundance: once
j_gene: TRBJ1-1
d_gene: TRBD1

CDR3aa: CSAIQGYTF
CDR3nt: TGCAGTGCTATCCAAGGCTACACCTTC
v_gene: TRBV20-1
abundance: -
j_gene: TRBJ1-2
d_gene: -